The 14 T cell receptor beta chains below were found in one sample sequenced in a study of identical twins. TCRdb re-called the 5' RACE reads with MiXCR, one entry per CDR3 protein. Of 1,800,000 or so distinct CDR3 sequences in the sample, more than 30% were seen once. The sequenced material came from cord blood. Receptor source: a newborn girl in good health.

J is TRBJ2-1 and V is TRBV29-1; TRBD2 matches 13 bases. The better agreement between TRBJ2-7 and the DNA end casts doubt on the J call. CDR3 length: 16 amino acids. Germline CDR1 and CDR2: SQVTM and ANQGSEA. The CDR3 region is CSVGETSGRSYNEQYF. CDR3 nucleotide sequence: TGCAGCGTTGGGGAGACTAGCGGGAGGTCCTACAATGAGCAGTACTTC.

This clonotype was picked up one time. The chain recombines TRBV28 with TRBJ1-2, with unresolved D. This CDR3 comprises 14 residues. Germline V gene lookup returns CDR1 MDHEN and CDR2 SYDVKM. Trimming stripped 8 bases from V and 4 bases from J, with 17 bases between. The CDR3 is CASSKVRGAYGYTF. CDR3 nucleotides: TGTGCCAGCTCCAAAGTGCGGGGAGCCTATGGCTACACCTTC.

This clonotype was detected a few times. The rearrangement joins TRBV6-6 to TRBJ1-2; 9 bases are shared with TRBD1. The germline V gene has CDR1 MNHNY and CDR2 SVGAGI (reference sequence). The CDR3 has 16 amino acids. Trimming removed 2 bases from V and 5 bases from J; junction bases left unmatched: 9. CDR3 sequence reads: CASSYGLETGGYGYTF. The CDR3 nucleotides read TGTGCCAGCAGTTACGGGCTTGAGACAGGGGGTTATGGCTACACCTTC.

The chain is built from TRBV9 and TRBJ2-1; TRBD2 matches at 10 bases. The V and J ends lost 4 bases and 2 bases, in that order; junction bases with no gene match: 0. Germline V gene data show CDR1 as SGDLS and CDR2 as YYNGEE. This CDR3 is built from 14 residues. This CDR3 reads CASSTSGAYNEQFF. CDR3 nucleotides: TGTGCCAGCAGCACTAGCGGGGCCTACAATGAGCAGTTCTTC.

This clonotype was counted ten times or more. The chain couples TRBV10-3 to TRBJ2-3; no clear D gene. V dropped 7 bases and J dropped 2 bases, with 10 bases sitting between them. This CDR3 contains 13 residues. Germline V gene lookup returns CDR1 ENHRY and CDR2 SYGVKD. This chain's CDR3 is CAIMTGYTDTQYF. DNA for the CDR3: TGTGCCATCATGACCGGCTACACAGATACGCAGTATTTT.

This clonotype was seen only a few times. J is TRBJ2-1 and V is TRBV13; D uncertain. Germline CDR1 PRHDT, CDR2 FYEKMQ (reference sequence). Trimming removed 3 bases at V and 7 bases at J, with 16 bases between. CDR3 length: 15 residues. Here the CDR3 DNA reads TGTGCCAGCAGCTTCGATGTATCCCCCTCTAATGAGCAGTTCTTC. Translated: CASSFDVSPSNEQFF.

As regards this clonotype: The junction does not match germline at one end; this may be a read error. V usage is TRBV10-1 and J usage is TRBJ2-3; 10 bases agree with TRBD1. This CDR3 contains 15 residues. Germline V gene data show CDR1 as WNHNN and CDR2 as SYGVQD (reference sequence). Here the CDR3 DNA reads TGCGCCAGCTGTGACGGACAGGGGGGCACAGATACGCAGTATTTT. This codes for CASCDGQGGTDTQYF.

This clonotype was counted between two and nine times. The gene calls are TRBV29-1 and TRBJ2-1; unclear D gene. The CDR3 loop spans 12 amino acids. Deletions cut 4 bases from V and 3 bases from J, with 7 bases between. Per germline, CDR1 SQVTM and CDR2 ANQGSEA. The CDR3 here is CSVVSSYNEQFF. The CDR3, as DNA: TGCAGCGTTGTTTCCAGCTACAATGAGCAGTTCTTC.

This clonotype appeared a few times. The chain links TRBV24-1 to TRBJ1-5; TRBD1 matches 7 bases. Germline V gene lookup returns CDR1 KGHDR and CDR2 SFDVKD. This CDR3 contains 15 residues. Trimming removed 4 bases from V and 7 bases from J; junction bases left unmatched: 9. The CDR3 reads CATSDSQDRRQPQHF. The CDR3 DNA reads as TGTGCCACCAGTGACTCTCAGGACAGGCGGCAGCCCCAGCATTTT.

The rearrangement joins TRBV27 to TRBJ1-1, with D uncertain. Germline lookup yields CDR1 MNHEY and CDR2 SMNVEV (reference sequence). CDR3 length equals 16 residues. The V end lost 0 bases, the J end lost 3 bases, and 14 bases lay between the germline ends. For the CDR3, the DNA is TGTGCCAGCAGTTTATCGAGGGCGGGTGGGTACACTGAAGCTTTCTTT. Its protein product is CASSLSRAGGYTEAFF.

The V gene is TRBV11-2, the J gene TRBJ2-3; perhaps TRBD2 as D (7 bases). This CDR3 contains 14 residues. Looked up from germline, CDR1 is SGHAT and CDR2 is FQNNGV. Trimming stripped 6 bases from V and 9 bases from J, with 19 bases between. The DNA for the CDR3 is TGTGCCAGCAGTATTCACCCCGGGGGGCACACGCAGTATTTT. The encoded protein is CASSIHPGGHTQYF.

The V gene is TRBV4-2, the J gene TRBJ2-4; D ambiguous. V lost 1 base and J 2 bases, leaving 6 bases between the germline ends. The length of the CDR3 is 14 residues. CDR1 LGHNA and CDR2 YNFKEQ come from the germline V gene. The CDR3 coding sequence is TGTGCCAGCAGCCAAGGTTGGCCCAAAAACATTCAGTACTTC. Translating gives CASSQGWPKNIQYF.

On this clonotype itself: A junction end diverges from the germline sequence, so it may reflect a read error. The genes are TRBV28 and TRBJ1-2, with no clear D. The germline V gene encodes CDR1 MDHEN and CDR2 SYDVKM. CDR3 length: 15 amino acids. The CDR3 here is CASSLWTAANCGYTF. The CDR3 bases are TGTGCCAGCAGTTTATGGACGGCTGCTAACTGTGGCTACACCTTC.

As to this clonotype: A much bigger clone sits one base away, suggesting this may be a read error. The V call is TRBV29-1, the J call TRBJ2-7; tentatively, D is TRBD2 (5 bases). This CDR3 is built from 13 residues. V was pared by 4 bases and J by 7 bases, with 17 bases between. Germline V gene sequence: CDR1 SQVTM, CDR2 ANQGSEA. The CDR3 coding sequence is TGCAGCGTTGTAGAGAGGGTTGGCAATGAGCAGTACTTC. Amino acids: CSVVERVGNEQYF.